This TCR beta chain comes out of a study of vaccination and CD4 T cells after COVID-19. As for the study in general: SARS-CoV-2, HCoV-NL63, HCoV-OC43 and HCoV-229E supplied the overlapping spike peptides used to stimulate cells.

Findings and caveats of the study: For convalescent patients, 304 of the 307 vaccine-specific clones analyzed were classified as spike mono-reactive.

Treatment: 10-day PBMC culture with coronavirus spike peptide pools or control peptides (ViraFEST assay). In regard to this clonotype: The antigen is not known.

The CDR3 consists of 15 residues. The germline gives CDR1 DFQATT, CDR2 SNEGSKA (reference sequence). The ends were cut back, 0 bases at V and 3 bases at J, with 15 bases in the middle. Cultured CD4+ T cell DNA underwent sequencing with the Oncomine TCR Beta short-read assay. TCRdb processed the PCR reads anew with MiXCR; each CDR3 protein has one entry. Among approximately 22,000 distinct CDR3 sequences listed, approximately 56% were seen once. The specimen was CD4+ T cells from blood, cultured in vitro. This chain uses TRBV20-1 with TRBJ2-7; unclear D gene. The source is a human donor who had recovered from COVID-19. The CDR3 spells CSARDRAPVGYEQYF. The CDR3 nucleotides are TGCAGTGCTAGAGATCGAGCACCGGTAGGCTACGAGCAGTACTTC.